The sequence of this T cell receptor beta chain was determined in a study of T-cell reconstitution after alpha-beta-depleted transplantation in children. This clonotype was seen a few times. Trimming took 4 bases from V and 0 from J, leaving 10 bases between them. The germline V gene encodes CDR1 MNHEY and CDR2 SMNVEV (reference sequence). This CDR3 has 15 residues. This sample's TCRbeta library carried unique molecular identifier barcodes. In TCRdb, the PCR reads were re-called with MiXCR into one record per CDR3 protein. Here the sample spans 90,000 to 95,000 distinct CDR3 sequences, roughly an eighth being singletons.

The sample consisted of PBMCs from the stem cell graft donor, taken from the stem cell graft. The TCR was taken from a human donor who donated a stem cell graft to a child with inherited bone marrow failure. The J gene is TRBJ2-4, the V gene TRBV27, with D tentatively TRBD1 (6 bases). The DNA of the CDR3 is TGTGCCAGCAGTTCCGGACAGTTAGCCAAAAACATTCAGTACTTC. Its translation: CASSSGQLAKNIQYF.